The subject of this entry is one T cell receptor beta chain. These data are taken from a study of Ad26.COV2.S vaccination and SARS-CoV-2 variants. Germline CDR1 is MNHEY and CDR2 is SVGEGT. CDR3 size: 16 residues. V lost 4 bases and J lost 0, with 13 bases in between. The repertoire was sequenced with immunoSEQ multiplex PCR; TCRdb's copy has only in-frame clones and lacks some. The sample includes some 350,000 clones, approximately 84% of them seen just once. Treatment denoted: 19 received Ad26.COV2.S at low or high dose, single or two shots; about 5 received placebo; per-sample allocation not given. Specimen acquisition occurred on day 63 following the initial vaccine or placebo injection.

Sequencing used peripheral blood, obtained in a trial of Ad26.COV2.S vaccine versus placebo. The receptor was isolated from a person aged 18 to 65 who received the Ad26.COV2.S COVID-19 vaccine or a placebo. This chain uses TRBV6-2 or TRBV6-3 with TRBJ1-5; the D gene is possibly TRBD1 (5 bases). The CDR3 here is CASSSGTVISNQPQHF. CDR3 coding DNA: TGTGCCAGCAGTTCCGGGACGGTTATTAGCAATCAGCCCCAGCATTTT.